This T cell receptor (beta chain) was found in a study of cytomegalovirus exposure and HLA in healthy donors. Across the whole study: Falling in the Caucasian-associated ancestry cluster were 81% of 398 genotyped donors. Regarding the study as a whole: Earlier analysis found most TCR beta V segments productive about 90% or about 30% of the time. Analyses of presence/absence relied on an assumption of roughly uniform sequencing depth across donors.

Remarks on this clone: Its antigen is unknown.

With V trimmed by 7 bases and J by 2 bases, 2 bases remained unmatched. The CDR3 is 14 amino acids. Germline CDR1 reads LNHDA; CDR2 reads SQIVND (reference sequence). It was with 60 Vbeta and 13 Jbeta primers that the PCR ran. In the original analysis: Later, 65 million to 85 million unique TCR beta chains were counted in an analysis, and 10 million to 12 million of them were shared. Some clones are missing from TCRdb's copy, which holds only in-frame ones; the method was immunoSEQ multiplex PCR. Clonal size and the V and J genes are those of that table, whereas D and trimming came from the DNA. The profile covers nearly 200,000 clones, with roughly four fifths appearing a single time and 5.5% to 7% taken by the ten largest.

The sequenced material came from PBMCs. The clonotype was recovered from a woman aged 50 to 60 in good health and CMV-seropositive. V usage is TRBV19 and J usage is TRBJ1-5, with 10 bases lining up with TRBD1. The CDR3 nucleotides are TGTGCCAGTATGGGGACAGGGGGCAATCAGCCCCAGCATTTT. Translating gives CASMGTGGNQPQHF.